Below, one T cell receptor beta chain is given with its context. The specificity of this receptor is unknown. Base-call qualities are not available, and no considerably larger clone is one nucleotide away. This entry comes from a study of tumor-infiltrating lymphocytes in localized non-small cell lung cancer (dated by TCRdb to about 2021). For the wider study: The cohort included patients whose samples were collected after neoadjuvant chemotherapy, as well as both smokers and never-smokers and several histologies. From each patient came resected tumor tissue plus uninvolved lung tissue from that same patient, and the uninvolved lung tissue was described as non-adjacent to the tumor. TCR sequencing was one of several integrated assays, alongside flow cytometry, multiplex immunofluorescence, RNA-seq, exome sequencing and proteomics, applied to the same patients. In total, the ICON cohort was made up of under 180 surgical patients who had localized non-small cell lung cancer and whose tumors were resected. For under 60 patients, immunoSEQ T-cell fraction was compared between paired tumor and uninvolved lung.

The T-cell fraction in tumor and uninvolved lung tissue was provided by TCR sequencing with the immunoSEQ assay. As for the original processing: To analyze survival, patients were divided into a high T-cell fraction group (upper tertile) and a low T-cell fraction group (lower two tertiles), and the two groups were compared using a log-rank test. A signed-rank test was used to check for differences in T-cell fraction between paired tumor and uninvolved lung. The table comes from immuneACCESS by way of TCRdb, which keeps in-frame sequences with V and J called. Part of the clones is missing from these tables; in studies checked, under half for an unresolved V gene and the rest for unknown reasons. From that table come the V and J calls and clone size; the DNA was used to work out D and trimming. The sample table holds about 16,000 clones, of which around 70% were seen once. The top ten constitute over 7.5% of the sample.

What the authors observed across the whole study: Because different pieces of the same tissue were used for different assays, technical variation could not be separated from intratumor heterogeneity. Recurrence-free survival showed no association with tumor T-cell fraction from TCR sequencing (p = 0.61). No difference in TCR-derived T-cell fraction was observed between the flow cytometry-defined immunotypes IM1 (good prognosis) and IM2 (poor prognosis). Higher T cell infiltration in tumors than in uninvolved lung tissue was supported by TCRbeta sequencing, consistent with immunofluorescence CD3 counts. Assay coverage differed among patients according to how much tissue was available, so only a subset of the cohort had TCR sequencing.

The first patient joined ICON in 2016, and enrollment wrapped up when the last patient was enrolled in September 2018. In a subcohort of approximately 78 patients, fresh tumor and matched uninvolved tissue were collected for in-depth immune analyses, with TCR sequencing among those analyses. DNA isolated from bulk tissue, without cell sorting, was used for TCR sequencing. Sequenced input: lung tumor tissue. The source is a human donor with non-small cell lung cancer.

The CDR3 protein sequence reads: CASSLDPLRTDTQYF. In nucleotides, the sequence is TGCGCCAGCAGCTTGGATCCACTTCGCACAGATACGCAGTATTTT. Recombination connected TRBV5-1 to TRBJ2-3; too little of a D gene remains to name it. The germline V gene encodes CDR1 SGHRS and CDR2 YFSETQ. Deletion took 0 bases off V and 1 base off J, with a span of 9 bases between the germline ends. Inclusive of the bounding cysteine and phenylalanine, the CDR3 is 15 residues long. The read is trimmed to its CDR3 DNA, 45 bases read in frame from base 1.